Given below is one T cell receptor beta chain in context. This entry is derived from a study of T cell responses to AZD1222 COVID-19 vaccine. Libraries were prepared by immunoSEQ multiplex PCR; TCRdb keeps only in-frame clonotypes and omits some of them. The sample includes under 150,000 clones, roughly nine tenths of them seen just once. The sample here was peripheral blood, taken 28 days after the second AZD1222 dose. The receptor was isolated from an adult who received the AZD1222 COVID-19 vaccine.

The CDR3: CASSPRGEKLFF. Written as DNA, the CDR3 is TGTGCCAGTAGCCCCAGGGGTGAAAAACTGTTTTTT. This chain joins TRBV19 and TRBJ1-4; perhaps TRBD1 as D (6 bases). Germline V gene data show CDR1 as LNHDA and CDR2 as SQIVND (reference sequence). Trimming shortened V by 6 bases and J by 7 bases, and 9 bases separated the two germline ends. The CDR3 is 12 amino acids.